Shown below are 13 T cell receptor beta chains from a single sample sequenced in a study of T-cell reconstitution after alpha-beta-depleted transplantation in children. The authors prepared the TCRbeta library with unique molecular identifiers. TCRdb re-called the PCR reads with MiXCR, one entry per CDR3 protein. The sample shows about 4,900 distinct CDR3 sequences, about 28% of them seen only once. The specimen comprised PBMCs, mostly from graft donor cells, sampled 60 days after TCRalphabeta/CD19-depleted stem cell transplant. These TCRs come from a male patient between 2 and 10 years old who had a stem cell transplant for acute lymphoblastic leukemia, so the T cells may come from the graft donor.

This clonotype was seen repeatedly, ten times or more. V usage is TRBV2 and J usage is TRBJ2-1; D unclear. Per germline, CDR1 SNHLY and CDR2 FYNNEI. The CDR3 is made up of 14 amino acids. V lost 8 bases and J 0 bases, leaving 11 bases between the germline ends. As DNA, the CDR3 is TGTGCCAGCTTGGGTTTGATCTCCTACAATGAGCAGTTCTTC. Protein: CASLGLISYNEQFF. Drawing the rest from reference TRBV2 and TRBJ2-1, the complete variable domain is EPEVTQTPSHQVTQMGQEVILRCVPISNHLYFYWYRQILGQKVEFLVSFYNNEISEKSEIFDDQFSVERPDGSNFTLKIRSTKLEDSAMYFCASLGLISYNEQFFGPGTRLTVL.

In this sample, this clonotype turned up many times. The V and J genes are TRBV3-1 and TRBJ2-1, with D possibly being TRBD2 (6 bases). Deletions cut 4 bases from V and 0 bases from J, with 16 bases between. The CDR3 consists of 17 residues. Germline CDR1 reads LGHDT; CDR2 reads YNNKEL (reference sequence). The CDR3 is CASSLPSDSGSYNEQFF. The CDR3 nucleotides read TGTGCCAGCAGCCTACCCTCTGATAGCGGCTCCTACAATGAGCAGTTCTTC.

In this sample, this clonotype is medium-sized. This sequence joins TRBV9 and TRBJ2-7, with TRBD2 matching 11 bases. V trimming: 4 bases; J trimming: 6 bases; junction bases outside the gene matches: 9. The CDR3 is 15 residues long. Looked up from germline, CDR1 is SGDLS and CDR2 is YYNGEE. The CDR3: CASSTSTSGKGEQYF. The CDR3 coding sequence is TGTGCCAGCAGCACCTCGACTAGCGGGAAAGGCGAGCAGTACTTC.

The chain has TRBV4-3 and TRBJ2-3; D assignment may be TRBD1 or TRBD2 (6 bases each). The germline gives CDR1 LGHNA, CDR2 YSLEER. The CDR3 is made up of 15 amino acids. Trimming removed 3 bases from V and 5 bases from J, with 15 bases in between. CDR3 sequence (DNA): TGCGCCAGCAGCCACGGGGACGGGGGCGTAGATACGCAGTATTTT. Protein: CASSHGDGGVDTQYF.

V usage is TRBV2 and J usage is TRBJ2-3; 9 bases are shared with TRBD1. The CDR3 covers 14 residues. V trimming: 10 bases; J trimming: 0 bases; junction bases outside the gene matches: 5. Germline CDR1 is SNHLY and CDR2 is FYNNEI. DNA for the CDR3: TGTGCCAAAGACAGGGGGACTAGCACAGATACGCAGTATTTT. It codes for CAKDRGTSTDTQYF.

The chain employs TRBV20-1 and TRBJ2-5; TRBD2 aligns across 10 bases. With V trimmed by 0 bases and J by 4 bases, 8 bases remained unmatched. Germline CDR1 reads DFQATT; CDR2 reads SNEGSKA (reference sequence). The CDR3 contains 16 residues. The CDR3 is CSARDLLAGESETQYF. CDR3 bases: TGCAGTGCTAGAGATCTGCTAGCGGGAGAGTCAGAGACCCAGTACTTC.

In its sample, this clonotype was seen many times. V is TRBV20-1 and J is TRBJ2-5; D unclear. This CDR3 has 12 residues. V lost 1 base and J lost 5, with 8 bases in between. The germline gives CDR1 DFQATT, CDR2 SNEGSKA (reference sequence). The CDR3 loop is CSARGLKETQYF. The DNA of the CDR3 is TGCAGTGCTAGAGGATTGAAGGAGACCCAGTACTTC.

About this clonotype itself: At one of its ends the junction is not consistent with the germline gene, which may arise from a read error. The chain is built from TRBV5-1 and TRBJ2-5, with D hard to call. Germline lookup yields CDR1 SGHRS and CDR2 YFSETQ. This CDR3 has 13 amino acids. CDR3 DNA sequence: TGCGCCAGCAGCTTGGACAGAGAAGAGACCCAGAACTTC. Translation gives CASSLDREETQNF.

This clonotype was seen many times. The gene calls are TRBV6-1 and TRBJ1-1; D is unresolved. Trimming removed 5 bases from V and 6 bases from J, with 1 base in between. Germline-derived CDR1 and CDR2 are MNHNS and SASEGT. This CDR3 is 9 amino acids long. This CDR3 is CASSPEAFF. As DNA, the CDR3 is TGTGCCAGCAGTCCTGAAGCTTTCTTT.

By share of the sample, this clonotype is medium-sized. The gene calls are TRBV12-3 or TRBV12-4 and TRBJ2-5, with 7 positions matching TRBD2. V trimming: 5 bases; J trimming: 1 base; junction bases outside the gene matches: 10. The length of the CDR3 is 16 residues. The CDR3 loop is CASSLRGGASQETQYF. The CDR3 DNA reads TGTGCCAGCAGTCTCCGGGGAGGGGCCTCCCAAGAGACCCAGTACTTC.

This clonotype is classed as medium-sized. The V and J genes are TRBV7-9 and TRBJ1-2; possible D gene TRBD1, 6 bases. This CDR3 contains 12 residues. Germline assignment: CDR1 SEHNR and CDR2 FQNEAQ (reference sequence). Between the trimmed V and J ends, which lost 6 bases and 4 bases, there was a span of 9 bases. DNA for the CDR3: TGTGCCAGCAGGGACAGCCTCTATGGCTACACCTTC. It is translated as CASRDSLYGYTF.

This clonotype is labeled medium-sized. The rearrangement links TRBV6-6 to TRBJ1-2; D possibly corresponds to TRBD1 (5 bases). The V end lost 2 bases, the J end lost 6 bases, and 16 bases lay between the germline ends. Germline V CDR1 and CDR2: MNHNY, SVGAGI (reference sequence). The CDR3 covers 15 residues. DNA for the CDR3: TGTGCCAGCAGTTACGGGCGGGGGAACTACGATGGCTACACCTTC. Translation gives CASSYGRGNYDGYTF.

This clonotype was picked up many times. The V call is TRBV28, the J call TRBJ1-2; D is unresolved. V lost 5 bases, J lost 8 bases, and 15 bases lay in between. This CDR3 is 13 amino acids long. The germline V gene encodes CDR1 MDHEN and CDR2 SYDVKM. The CDR3, as DNA: TGTGCCAGCAGTGACCGAGTCTCAAGAGGCTACACCTTC. Its translation is CASSDRVSRGYTF.